These 30 T cell receptor beta chains share one sample of origin, sequenced in a study of early T cells in non-severe SARS-CoV-2 infection. MiXCR, run by TCRdb on the 5' RACE reads, gives a single entry per CDR3 protein. The profile shows more than 65,000 distinct CDR3 sequences, 4.6% of them singletons. Specimen: whole blood, collected at baseline. Receptor source: an adult who was a healthcare worker with PCR-confirmed SARS-CoV-2 infection or an uninfected control (not recorded which). The donor label of this sample is uncertain.

A remark on this clonotype: Just one base apart from a much larger clone, this may be a read error. The chain couples TRBV12-5 to TRBJ1-1, with D maybe TRBD1 (6 bases). Per the germline V gene, CDR1 is LGHNT and CDR2 is FRNRAP. The CDR3 covers 12 residues. Here the CDR3 DNA reads TGTGCTTGTGGTTTCCCAGGACAGGAAGCTTTCTTT. This sequence encodes CACGFPGQEAFF.

This clonotype was counted ten times or more. The V and J genes are TRBV9 and TRBJ2-1; TRBD1 aligns across 10 bases. The CDR3 is made up of 15 amino acids. J was trimmed by 6 bases and V by 4 bases; bases with no gene match: 7. In germline, CDR1 is SGDLS, CDR2 YYNGEE. The CDR3 sequence: CASSPGQGYGNEQFF. The CDR3 coding sequence is TGTGCCAGCAGCCCGGGACAGGGGTATGGCAATGAGCAGTTCTTC. Full variable domain (remainder filled in from reference TRBV9 and TRBJ2-1): DSGVTQTPKHLITATGQRVTLRCSPRSGDLSVYWYQQSLDQGLQFLIQYYNGEERAKGNILERFSAQQFPDLHSELNLSSLELGDSALYFCASSPGQGYGNEQFFGPGTRLTVL.

Ten or more counts support this clonotype. The V gene is TRBV12-3 or TRBV12-4, the J gene TRBJ1-4; D is unclear. The V and J ends lost 1 base and 1 base respectively, with 7 bases between them. This CDR3 is built from 15 residues. The CDR3 nucleotides are TGTGCCAGCAGTTTAGTCGGAGGAACTAATGAAAAACTGTTTTTT. It encodes CASSLVGGTNEKLFF.

This clonotype was counted at least ten times. The rearrangement uses TRBV27 and TRBJ2-5; the D gene could be TRBD1 or TRBD2 (5 bases each). The CDR3 length is 17 residues. The V end lost 3 bases, the J end lost 0 bases, and 17 bases lay between the germline ends. Germline V gives CDR1 MNHEY, CDR2 SMNVEV (reference sequence). CDR3 in amino acids: CASSFWDPQLNQETQYF. In nucleotides, the CDR3 is TGTGCCAGCAGTTTTTGGGACCCACAATTAAACCAAGAGACCCAGTACTTC.

This clonotype was seen at least ten times. The V and J genes are TRBV4-3 and TRBJ2-7; 9 bases fit TRBD1. V dropped 0 bases and J dropped 2; count of bases not matched to a gene: 8. Germline values: CDR1 LGHNA, CDR2 YSLEER. The CDR3 sequence is 17 residues long. The CDR3 sequence: CASSQDLADRGTYEQYF. The CDR3 bases are TGCGCCAGCAGCCAAGATTTGGCGGACAGGGGCACCTACGAGCAGTACTTC.

The CDR3 coding sequence is TGTGCCAGCAGCTTAGGAACCGGGGGTCTACAAGAGACCCAGTACTTC. It codes for CASSLGTGGLQETQYF. The chain carries TRBV11-3 and TRBJ2-5; TRBD2 might be the D (6 bases). The germline CDR1 and CDR2 sequences are SGHNT and YENEEA. This CDR3 region has 16 residues. V was trimmed by 1 base and J by 2 bases, leaving 14 bases between them.

This clonotype has just a few counts. The CDR3 nucleotides read TGTGCCAGCTCTCCTGGCGGGGCGGCCGGAGAACGGTGGACCCAGTACTTC. Its protein product is CASSPGGAAGERWTQYF. V is TRBV28 and J is TRBJ2-5; D possibly corresponds to TRBD2 (6 bases). This CDR3 region has 17 residues. V gave up 8 bases and J gave up 7 bases, with 29 bases separating them. CDR1 and CDR2 (germline): MDHEN, SYDVKM.

The chain employs TRBV28 and TRBJ2-2, with a weak D call TRBD1 (5 bases). CDR3 size: 16 residues. Germline assignment: CDR1 MDHEN and CDR2 SYDVKM. The V end lost 7 bases, the J end lost 1 base, and 16 bases lay between the germline ends. CDR3: CASTYSRAGNTGELFF. The CDR3 nucleotides read TGTGCCAGCACCTACTCCAGGGCAGGGAACACCGGGGAGCTGTTTTTT.

This clonotype showed up many times. The V gene is TRBV7-9, the J gene TRBJ1-2; D is perhaps TRBD1 (6 bases). With 5 bases removed from V and 6 bases from J, the gap between germline ends came to 13 bases. The CDR3 contains 13 residues. Germline CDR1 SEHNR, CDR2 FQNEAQ (reference sequence). The CDR3 sequence is CASSLDRNDGYTF. DNA for the CDR3: TGTGCCAGCAGCCTTGACAGGAATGATGGCTACACCTTC.

The chain recombines TRBV7-9 with TRBJ1-1, with a possible D match to TRBD1 (5 bases). With 5 bases removed from V and 4 bases from J, the gap between germline ends came to 11 bases. Germline V gene lookup returns CDR1 SEHNR and CDR2 FQNEAQ (reference sequence). This CDR3 comprises 13 residues. The CDR3 DNA sequence: TGTGCCAGCAGCACCCCTGGGGGCACTGAAGCTTTCTTT. It yields the protein CASSTPGGTEAFF.

The chain employs TRBV10-3 and TRBJ2-6, with 12 bases lining up with TRBD1. The CDR3 is made up of 17 amino acids. V lost 8 bases, J lost 4 bases, and 9 bases stayed unmatched. The germline V gene has CDR1 ENHRY and CDR2 SYGVKD. This CDR3 is CAIGDRGLVLGANVLTF. CDR3 nucleotides: TGTGCCATCGGGGACAGGGGGCTTGTATTAGGGGCCAACGTCCTGACTTTC.

The chain is built from TRBV6-5 and TRBJ2-5, with D maybe TRBD2 (7 bases). The germline gives CDR1 MNHEY, CDR2 SVGAGI. Deletions cut 5 bases from V and 5 bases from J, with 15 bases between. CDR3 length equals 14 residues. The CDR3 DNA sequence: TGTGCCAGCAGTACGGGGGGCAGGGCCGAGACCCAGTACTTC. It codes for CASSTGGRAETQYF.

This clonotype has more than one count but fewer than ten. The V gene is TRBV10-3, the J gene TRBJ2-3, with D tentatively TRBD2 (6 bases). The CDR3 loop spans 13 amino acids. Deletions cut 7 bases from V and 5 bases from J, with 13 bases between. The germline V gene has CDR1 ENHRY and CDR2 SYGVKD. CDR3 residues: CAITGVGKDTQYF. The CDR3 DNA reads as TGTGCCATCACGGGAGTAGGTAAAGATACGCAGTATTTT.

This clonotype has a handful of counts. V and J are TRBV10-3 and TRBJ1-1; D gene uncertain. Germline V gene sequence: CDR1 ENHRY, CDR2 SYGVKD. V lost 6 bases and J 2 bases, leaving 10 bases between the germline ends. This CDR3 comprises 13 residues. The CDR3 DNA reads as TGTGCCATCAGGTCTTTGGAAAACACTGAAGCTTTCTTT. It codes for CAIRSLENTEAFF.

The chain couples TRBV2 to TRBJ2-7; D might be TRBD1 (5 bases). V was pared by 6 bases and J by 7 bases, with 10 bases between. CDR1 SNHLY and CDR2 FYNNEI come from the germline V gene. This CDR3 has 11 residues. The CDR3 reads CASSQGGEQYF. The CDR3 DNA follows: TGTGCCAGCAGCCAGGGCGGAGAGCAGTACTTC.

For the CDR3, the DNA is TGTGCCAGCAGCTTAGGACACTCGGACGAGCAGTACTTC. The encoded protein is CASSLGHSDEQYF. The chain combines TRBV11-2 with TRBJ2-7, with D unresolved. The CDR3 has 13 residues. Between the trimmed V and J ends, which lost 1 base and 5 bases, there was a span of 9 bases. Germline CDR1 reads SGHAT; CDR2 reads FQNNGV. The full variable domain, with the rest looked up from reference TRBV11-2 and TRBJ2-7, is EAGVAQSPRYKIIEKRQSVAFWCNPISGHATLYWYQQILGQGPKLLIQFQNNGVVDDSQLPKDRFSAERLKGVDSTLKIQPAKLEDSAVYLCASSLGHSDEQYFGPGTRLTVT.

This clonotype has ten or more counts. This sequence joins TRBV12-2 and TRBJ2-3. TRBV12-2 is reported as a pseudogene. CDR3 length: 15 residues. The CDR3 is CASRLDGTDTDTQYF. CDR3 bases: TGTGCAAGTCGCTTAGACGGAACCGACACAGATACGCAGTATTTT.

The CDR3 DNA is TGCGCCAGCAGCCAAGATCGGGACCTTTTTCACGAGCAGTACTTC. As protein: CASSQDRDLFHEQYF. The V call is TRBV4-3, the J call TRBJ2-7, with D perhaps TRBD1 or TRBD2 (5 bases each). The CDR3 contains 15 residues. V was pared by 0 bases and J by 5 bases, with 14 bases between. Germline V CDR1 and CDR2: LGHNA, YSLEER.

This clonotype was observed many times. The V call is TRBV4-3, the J call TRBJ2-5; the match to TRBD1 covers 7 bases. Germline assignment: CDR1 LGHNA and CDR2 YSLEER. J lost 4 bases, V lost 2 bases, and 4 bases had no gene match. This CDR3 has 14 amino acids. CDR3 in amino acids: CASSQYQGVETQYF. The CDR3 nucleotides are TGCGCCAGCAGCCAATACCAGGGGGTAGAGACCCAGTACTTC.

This clonotype was observed at least ten times. The J gene is TRBJ2-5, the V gene TRBV5-4; 11 bases map to TRBD2. This CDR3 comprises 15 residues. V was pared by 3 bases and J by 9 bases, with 10 bases of the junction left unmatched. The germline V gene encodes CDR1 SGHNT and CDR2 YYREEE (reference sequence). In nucleotides, the CDR3 is TGTGCCAGCAGCTCCGGGACTAGCGGTAACCGGGCCCAGTACTTC. It specifies CASSSGTSGNRAQYF. The full variable domain, its missing parts supplied by reference TRBV5-4 and TRBJ2-5, is ETGVTQSPTHLIKTRGQQVTLRCSSQSGHNTVSWYQQALGQGPQFIFQYYREEENGRGNFPPRFSGLQFPNYSSELNVNALELDDSALYLCASSSGTSGNRAQYFGPGTRLLVL.

In its sample, this clonotype was seen many times. The V and J genes are TRBV29-1 and TRBJ1-1, with TRBD1 matching 11 bases. Germline values: CDR1 SQVTM, CDR2 ANQGSEA. This CDR3 has 14 residues. V was clipped by 7 bases and J by 3 bases; unmatched bases: 7. CDR3 sequence (DNA): TGCAGCGCCAACAGGGACAGGGGGGACACTGAAGCTTTCTTT. It yields the protein CSANRDRGDTEAFF.

This clonotype was observed many times. V and J are TRBV20-1 and TRBJ2-7, with 8 bases lining up with TRBD2. The CDR3 consists of 15 residues. The V gene end was trimmed by 6 bases and the J gene end by 2 bases; junction bases not matched to a gene: 12. CDR1 is DFQATT and CDR2 is SNEGSKA in the germline V gene (reference sequence). The CDR3: CSAVSPTSGTYEQYF. CDR3 nucleotide sequence: TGCAGTGCCGTATCCCCCACTAGCGGAACCTACGAGCAGTACTTC.

This clonotype was detected only a few times. The chain uses TRBV12-3 or TRBV12-4 and TRBJ2-7; D perhaps matches TRBD1 (6 bases). CDR3 size: 13 residues. Between the trimmed V and J ends, which lost 6 bases and 1 base, there was a span of 10 bases. The CDR3 sequence is CASSPGVSYEQYF. In DNA, the CDR3 is TGTGCCAGCAGCCCAGGGGTTTCCTACGAGCAGTACTTC.

Of note for this clonotype: It may be a read error: a sequence one base away is much more abundant. It is likely a read error, because the conserved phenylalanine at the end of the CDR3 is missing. The rearrangement links TRBV24-1 to TRBJ2-3; 7 bases fit TRBD1. Per the germline V gene, CDR1 is KGHDR and CDR2 is SFDVKD. The CDR3 runs 14 residues. The trim removed 5 bases at V and 0 bases at J, leaving 1 base unmatched. Here the CDR3 reads CATSGDSSTDTQYC. The CDR3 DNA is TGTGCCACCAGTGGGGACAGTAGCACAGATACGCAGTATTGT.

This clonotype came up many times. The chain has TRBV20-1 and TRBJ2-1, with 7 bases lining up with TRBD1. CDR3 length: 12 residues. Germline lookup yields CDR1 DFQATT and CDR2 SNEGSKA (reference sequence). V lost 6 bases, J lost 8 bases, and 7 bases stayed unmatched. The CDR3 here is CSASKGADEQFF. CDR3 bases: TGCAGTGCCAGTAAGGGGGCCGATGAGCAGTTCTTC.

The rearrangement joins TRBV5-4 to TRBJ2-3; D uncertain. Germline CDR1 and CDR2: SGHNT and YYREEE (reference sequence). The CDR3 covers 15 residues. Trimming removed 4 bases from V and 6 bases from J, with 18 bases in between. CDR3 coding DNA: TGTGCCAGCAGCACCCCAGAACACCGGTTGGATACGCAGTATTTT. Protein sequence: CASSTPEHRLDTQYF.

This clonotype was recorded at least ten times. V usage is TRBV6-5 and J usage is TRBJ1-1, with TRBD1 as a possible D gene (6 bases). Germline V gives CDR1 MNHEY, CDR2 SVGAGI. V lost 0 bases and J lost 4, with 12 bases in between. The length of the CDR3 is 15 residues. The CDR3 region has the DNA TGTGCCAGCAGTTACTCGACGGGGGCTAGCACTGAAGCTTTCTTT. It translates to CASSYSTGASTEAFF.

This clonotype showed up many times. The V and J genes are TRBV5-4 and TRBJ2-5; either TRBD1 or TRBD2 may supply D (5 bases each). The V end was cut by 7 bases, the J end by 5 bases, with 15 bases between. This CDR3 has 13 amino acids. CDR1 is SGHNT, CDR2 YYREEE, per germline (reference sequence). CDR3 amino acids: CASGYGAGETQYF. CDR3 DNA: TGTGCCAGCGGGTACGGGGCTGGGGAGACCCAGTACTTC.

This clonotype was recorded a few times. The chain couples TRBV12-3 or TRBV12-4 to TRBJ2-7, with TRBD1 identical over 8 bases. The V segment lost 5 bases and the J segment 2 bases; nucleotides outside the gene matches: 5. The CDR3 loop spans 14 amino acids. CDR3 in DNA: TGTGCCAGCAGTACCGGGACAGGAACCTACGAGCAGTACTTC. Translated: CASSTGTGTYEQYF.

This clonotype was seen only once. The V call is TRBV12-3 or TRBV12-4, the J call TRBJ2-1, with TRBD2 matching 8 bases. The CDR3 is made up of 13 amino acids. The junction had 3 bases not matched to a gene; V was cut back by 4 bases and J by 7 bases. The CDR3 is CASSSTGGNEQFF. CDR3 nucleotide sequence: TGTGCCAGCAGTTCCACGGGGGGGAATGAGCAGTTCTTC.